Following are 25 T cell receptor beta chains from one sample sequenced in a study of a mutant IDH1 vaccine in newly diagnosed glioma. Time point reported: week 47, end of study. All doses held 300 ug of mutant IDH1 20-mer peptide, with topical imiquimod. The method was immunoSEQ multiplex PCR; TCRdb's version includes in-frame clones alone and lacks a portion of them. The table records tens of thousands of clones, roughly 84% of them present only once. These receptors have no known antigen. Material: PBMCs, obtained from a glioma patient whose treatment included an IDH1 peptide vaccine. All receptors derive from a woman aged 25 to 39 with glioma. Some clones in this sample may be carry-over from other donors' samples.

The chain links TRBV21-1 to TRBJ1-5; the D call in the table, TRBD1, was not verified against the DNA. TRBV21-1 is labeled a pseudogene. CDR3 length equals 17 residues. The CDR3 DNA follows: TGTGCCAGCAGCTTACGGACAGGGGCGCGGGGCAATCAGCCCCAGCATTTT. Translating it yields CASSLRTGARGNQPQHF.

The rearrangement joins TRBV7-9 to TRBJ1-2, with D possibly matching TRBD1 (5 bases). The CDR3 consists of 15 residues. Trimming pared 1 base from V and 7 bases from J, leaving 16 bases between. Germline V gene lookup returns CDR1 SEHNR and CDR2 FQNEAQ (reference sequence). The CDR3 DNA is TGTGCCAGCAGCTTAGAGGCCCTCAGGGCAAGTGGCTACACCTTC. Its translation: CASSLEALRASGYTF.

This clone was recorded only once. The CDR3 DNA is TGTGCCAGCAGCCAAGATCGAGGGACAGGGGGCTTGGAGACCCAGTACTTC. It specifies CASSQDRGTGGLETQYF. V and J are TRBV14 and TRBJ2-5; 12 bases fit TRBD1. Germline lookup yields CDR1 SGHDN and CDR2 FVKESK. The CDR3 is 17 residues long. V dropped 0 bases and J dropped 5; count of bases not matched to a gene: 7.

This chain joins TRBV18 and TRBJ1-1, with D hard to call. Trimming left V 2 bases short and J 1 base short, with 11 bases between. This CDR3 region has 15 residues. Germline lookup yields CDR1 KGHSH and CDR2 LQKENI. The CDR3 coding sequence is TGTGCCAGCTCACCATCCGTTTTGGGGAACACTGAAGCTTTCTTT. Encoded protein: CASSPSVLGNTEAFF.

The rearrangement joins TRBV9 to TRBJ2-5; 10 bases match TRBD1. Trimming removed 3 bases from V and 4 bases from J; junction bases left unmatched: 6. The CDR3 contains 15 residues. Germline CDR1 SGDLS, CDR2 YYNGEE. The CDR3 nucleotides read TGTGCCAGCAGCGCCTGGACAGGGGGTGCAGAGACCCAGTACTTC. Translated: CASSAWTGGAETQYF.

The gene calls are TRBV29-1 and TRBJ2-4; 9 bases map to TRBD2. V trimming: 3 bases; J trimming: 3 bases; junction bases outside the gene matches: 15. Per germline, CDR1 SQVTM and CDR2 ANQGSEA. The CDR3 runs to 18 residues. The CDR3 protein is CSVDGVAGDYLGKNIQYF. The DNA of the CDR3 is TGCAGCGTTGATGGAGTAGCGGGAGACTACCTTGGCAAAAACATTCAGTACTTC.

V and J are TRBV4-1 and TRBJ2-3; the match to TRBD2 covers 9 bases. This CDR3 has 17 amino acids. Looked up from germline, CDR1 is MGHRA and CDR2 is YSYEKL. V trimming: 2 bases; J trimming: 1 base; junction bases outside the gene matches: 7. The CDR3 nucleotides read TGCGCCAGCAGCCAATTGGCTAGCGGGATAGGCACAGATACGCAGTATTTT. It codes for CASSQLASGIGTDTQYF.

CDR3 nucleotide sequence: TGTGCCAGCAGATCTATGGGGGGTGAGACCCAGTACTTC. Its protein product is CASRSMGGETQYF. This chain connects TRBV7-9 to TRBJ2-5; tentatively, D is TRBD2 (6 bases). Germline lookup yields CDR1 SEHNR and CDR2 FQNEAQ (reference sequence). This CDR3 has 13 residues. Trimming took off 6 bases at V and 5 bases at J, with 13 bases between the two ends.

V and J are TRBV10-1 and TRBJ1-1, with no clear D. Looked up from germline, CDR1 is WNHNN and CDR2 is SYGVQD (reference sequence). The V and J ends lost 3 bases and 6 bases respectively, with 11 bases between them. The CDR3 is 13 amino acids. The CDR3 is CASSDGGIAEAFF. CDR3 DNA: TGCGCCAGCAGTGACGGAGGGATCGCTGAAGCTTTCTTT.

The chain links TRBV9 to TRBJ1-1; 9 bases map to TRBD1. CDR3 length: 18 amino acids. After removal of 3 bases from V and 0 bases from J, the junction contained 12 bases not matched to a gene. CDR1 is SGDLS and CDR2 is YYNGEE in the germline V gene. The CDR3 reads CASSAETGTGPMNTEAFF. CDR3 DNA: TGTGCCAGCAGCGCCGAGACCGGGACAGGGCCTATGAACACTGAAGCTTTCTTT.

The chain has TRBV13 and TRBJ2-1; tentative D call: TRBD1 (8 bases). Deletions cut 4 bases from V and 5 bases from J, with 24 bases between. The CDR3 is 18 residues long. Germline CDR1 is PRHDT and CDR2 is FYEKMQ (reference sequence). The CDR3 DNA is TGTGCCAGCAGCTACTCCGTTTTTGGACAGGGAGGGAACAATGAGCAGTTCTTC. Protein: CASSYSVFGQGGNNEQFF.

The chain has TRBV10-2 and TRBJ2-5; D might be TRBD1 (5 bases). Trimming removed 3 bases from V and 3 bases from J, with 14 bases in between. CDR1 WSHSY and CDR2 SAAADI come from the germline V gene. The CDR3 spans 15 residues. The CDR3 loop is CASSEGESREETQYF. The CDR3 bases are TGCGCCAGCAGTGAAGGGGAATCCCGTGAAGAGACCCAGTACTTC.

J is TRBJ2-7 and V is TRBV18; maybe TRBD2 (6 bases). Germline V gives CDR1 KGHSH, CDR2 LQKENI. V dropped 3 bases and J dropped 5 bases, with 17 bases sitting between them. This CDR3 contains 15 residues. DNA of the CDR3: TGTGCCAGCTCACCCGGAGGGGTAGCGTGGAACGAGCAGTACTTC. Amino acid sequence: CASSPGGVAWNEQYF. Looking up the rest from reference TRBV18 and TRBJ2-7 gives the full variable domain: NAGVMQNPRHLVRRRGQEARLRCSPMKGHSHVYWYRQLPEEGLKFMVYLQKENIIDESGMPKERFSAEFPKEGPSILRIQQVVRGDSAAYFCASSPGGVAWNEQYFGPGTRLTVT.

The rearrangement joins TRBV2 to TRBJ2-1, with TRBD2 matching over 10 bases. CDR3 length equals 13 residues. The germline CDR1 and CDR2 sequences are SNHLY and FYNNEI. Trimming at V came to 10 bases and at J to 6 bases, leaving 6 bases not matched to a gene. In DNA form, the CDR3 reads TGTGCCAACCGGACTAGCGGCTCCAATGAGCAGTTCTTC. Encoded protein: CANRTSGSNEQFF.

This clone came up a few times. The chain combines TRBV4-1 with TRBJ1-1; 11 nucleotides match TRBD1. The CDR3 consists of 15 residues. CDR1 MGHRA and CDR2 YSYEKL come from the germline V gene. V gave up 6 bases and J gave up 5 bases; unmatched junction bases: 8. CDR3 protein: CASSVRGTGGTEAFF. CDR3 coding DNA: TGCGCCAGCAGTGTACGTGGGACAGGGGGGACTGAAGCTTTCTTT.

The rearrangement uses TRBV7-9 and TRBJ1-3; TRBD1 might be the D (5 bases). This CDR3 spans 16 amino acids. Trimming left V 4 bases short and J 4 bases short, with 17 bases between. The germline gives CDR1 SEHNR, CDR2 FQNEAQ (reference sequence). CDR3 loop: CASSYSGTLRGNTIYF. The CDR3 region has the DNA TGTGCCAGCAGCTACTCCGGGACCCTTCGAGGAAACACCATATATTTT.

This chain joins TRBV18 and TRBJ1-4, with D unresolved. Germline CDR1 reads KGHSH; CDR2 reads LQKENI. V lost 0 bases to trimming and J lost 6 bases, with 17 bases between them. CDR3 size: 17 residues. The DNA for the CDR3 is TGTGCCAGCTCACCACCGCGCGGCCCCCTCGGGGATGAAAAACTGTTTTTT. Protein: CASSPPRGPLGDEKLFF.

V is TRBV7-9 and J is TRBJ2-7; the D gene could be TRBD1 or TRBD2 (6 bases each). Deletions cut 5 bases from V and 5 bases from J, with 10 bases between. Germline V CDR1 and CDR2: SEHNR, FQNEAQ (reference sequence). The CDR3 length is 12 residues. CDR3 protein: CASSPGGHEQYF. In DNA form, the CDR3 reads TGTGCCAGCAGCCCCGGGGGCCACGAGCAGTACTTC.

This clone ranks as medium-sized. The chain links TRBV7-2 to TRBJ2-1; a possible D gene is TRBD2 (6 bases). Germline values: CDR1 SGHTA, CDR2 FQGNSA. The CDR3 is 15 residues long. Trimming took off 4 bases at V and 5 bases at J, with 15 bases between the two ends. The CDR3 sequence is CASSWVGSAHNEQFF. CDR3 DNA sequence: TGTGCCAGCAGCTGGGTCGGGAGTGCCCACAATGAGCAGTTCTTC.

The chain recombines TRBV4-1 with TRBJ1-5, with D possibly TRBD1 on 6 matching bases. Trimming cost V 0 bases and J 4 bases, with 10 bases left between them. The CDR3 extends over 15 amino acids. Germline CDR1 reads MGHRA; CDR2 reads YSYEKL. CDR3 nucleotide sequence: TGCGCCAGCAGCCAAGAGGGGGCAGTTAATCAGCCCCAGCATTTT. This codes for CASSQEGAVNQPQHF.

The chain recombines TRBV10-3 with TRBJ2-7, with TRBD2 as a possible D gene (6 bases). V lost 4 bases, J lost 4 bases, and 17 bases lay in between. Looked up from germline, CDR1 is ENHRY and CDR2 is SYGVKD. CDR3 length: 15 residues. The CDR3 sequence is CAISASGGKVYEQYF. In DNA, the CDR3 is TGTGCCATCAGTGCCTCCGGGGGAAAGGTTTACGAGCAGTACTTC.

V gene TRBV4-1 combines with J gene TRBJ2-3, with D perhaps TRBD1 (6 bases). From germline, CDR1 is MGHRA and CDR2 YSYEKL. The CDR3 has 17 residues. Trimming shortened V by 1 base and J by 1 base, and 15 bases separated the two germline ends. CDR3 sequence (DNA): TGCGCCAGCAGCCAAGGGCAGGGGATGCGGGGCACAGATACGCAGTATTTT. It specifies CASSQGQGMRGTDTQYF.

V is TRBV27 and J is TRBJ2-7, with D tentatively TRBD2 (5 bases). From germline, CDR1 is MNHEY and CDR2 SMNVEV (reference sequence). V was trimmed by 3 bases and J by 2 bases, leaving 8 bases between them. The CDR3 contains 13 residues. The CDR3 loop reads CASSFTGAYEQYF. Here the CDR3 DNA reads TGTGCCAGCAGTTTTACCGGGGCCTACGAGCAGTACTTC.

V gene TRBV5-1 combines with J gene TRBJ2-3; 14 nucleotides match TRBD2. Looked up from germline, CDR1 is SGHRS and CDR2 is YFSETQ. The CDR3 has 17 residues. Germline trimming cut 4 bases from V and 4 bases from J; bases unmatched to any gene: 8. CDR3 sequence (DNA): TGCGCCAGCAGCCCCGGGACTAGCGGGAGTCCACCAGATACGCAGTATTTT. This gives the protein CASSPGTSGSPPDTQYF.

The CDR3: CASSSPETYEQYF. CDR3 DNA: TGCGCCAGCAGCTCCCCAGAAACCTACGAGCAGTACTTC. The gene calls are TRBV5-1 and TRBJ2-7, with D hard to call. Between the trimmed V and J ends, which lost 3 bases and 2 bases, there was a span of 9 bases. CDR3 length equals 13 residues. Germline CDR1 is SGHRS and CDR2 is YFSETQ.